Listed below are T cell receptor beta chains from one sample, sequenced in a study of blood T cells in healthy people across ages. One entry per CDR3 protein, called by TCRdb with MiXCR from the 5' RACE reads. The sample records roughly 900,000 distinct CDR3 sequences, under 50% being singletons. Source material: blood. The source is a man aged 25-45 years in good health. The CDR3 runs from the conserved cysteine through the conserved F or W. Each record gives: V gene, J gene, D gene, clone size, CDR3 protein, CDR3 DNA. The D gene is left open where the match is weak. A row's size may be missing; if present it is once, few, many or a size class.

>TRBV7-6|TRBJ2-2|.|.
CASSLEVSLRVNTGELFF
TGTGCCAGCAGCTTAGAGGTGTCATTGCGGGTGAACACCGGGGAGCTGTTTTTT
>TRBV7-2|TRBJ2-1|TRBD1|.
CASSLSGGAEQFF
TGTGCCAGCAGCCTCTCAGGGGGCGCTGAGCAGTTCTTC
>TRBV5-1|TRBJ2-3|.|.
CASSVGAVSTDTQYF
TGCGCCAGCAGCGTGGGAGCGGTGAGCACAGATACGCAGTATTTT
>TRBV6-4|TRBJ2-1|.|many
CASSALGGNEQFF
TGTGCCAGCAGTGCCCTCGGGGGTAATGAGCAGTTCTTC
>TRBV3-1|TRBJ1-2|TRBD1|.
CASSQAAGGSGYTF
TGTGCCAGCAGCCAAGCCGCAGGGGGAAGTGGCTACACCTTC
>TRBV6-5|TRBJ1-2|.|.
CASSTLGGNYGYTF
TGTGCCAGCAGTACCCTCGGGGGGAACTATGGCTACACCTTC
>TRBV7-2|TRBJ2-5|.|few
CASSSRLVETQYF
TGTGCCAGCAGCTCGAGACTGGTCGAGACCCAGTACTTC
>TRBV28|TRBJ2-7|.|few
CASTQGTVSYEQYF
TGTGCCAGCACCCAGGGAACAGTCTCCTACGAGCAGTACTTC
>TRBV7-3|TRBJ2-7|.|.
CASSRSQEETRYF
TGTGCCAGCAGCCGGTCTCAAGAAGAGACCCGGTACTTC
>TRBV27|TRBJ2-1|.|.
CASSSISNEQFF
TGTGCCAGCAGTTCGATTTCCAATGAGCAGTTCTTC
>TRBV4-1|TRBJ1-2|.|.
CASSQNHQANYGYTF
TGCGCCAGCAGCCAAAACCACCAGGCTAACTATGGCTACACCTTC
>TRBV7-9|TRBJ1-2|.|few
CASSFASANYGYTF
TGTGCCAGCAGCTTTGCCAGTGCTAACTATGGCTACACCTTC
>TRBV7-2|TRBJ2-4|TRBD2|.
CASSLDRGGQNIQYF
TGTGCCAGCAGCTTAGATCGGGGGGGGCAAAACATTCAGTACTTC
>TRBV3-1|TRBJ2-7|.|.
CASSQMSQAYEQYF
TGTGCCAGCAGCCAAATGAGCCAGGCCTACGAGCAGTACTTC
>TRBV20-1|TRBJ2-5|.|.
CSAREPGGWAETQYF
TGCAGTGCTAGAGAGCCCGGGGGCTGGGCAGAGACCCAGTACTTC
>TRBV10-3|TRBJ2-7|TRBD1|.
CAISPGTGITYEQYF
TGTGCCATCAGTCCCGGGACAGGGATAACCTACGAGCAGTACTTC
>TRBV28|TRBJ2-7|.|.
CASSLFQGLGIYEQYF
TGTGCCAGCAGTTTATTCCAAGGCCTTGGAATCTACGAGCAGTACTTC
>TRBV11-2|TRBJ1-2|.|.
CASSPLEGPYGYTF
TGTGCCAGCAGCCCTCTCGAGGGGCCCTATGGCTACACCTTC
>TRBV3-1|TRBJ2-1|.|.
CASSQDFRELYNEQFF
TGTGCCAGCAGCCAAGATTTCAGGGAACTATACAATGAGCAGTTCTTC
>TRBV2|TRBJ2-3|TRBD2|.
CASLRTSGSTDTQYF
TGTGCCAGCCTCCGGACTAGCGGTAGCACAGATACGCAGTATTTT
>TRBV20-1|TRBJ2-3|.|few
CSATPDTQYF
TGCAGTGCTACACCGGATACGCAGTATTTT
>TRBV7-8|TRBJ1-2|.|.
CASSLGGAMGGYTF
TGTGCCAGCAGCTTAGGGGGGGCAATGGGAGGCTACACCTTC
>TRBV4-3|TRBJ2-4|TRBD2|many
CASSQVWRGGAILAKNIQYF
TGCGCCAGCAGCCAAGTCTGGCGCGGGGGGGCCATATTGGCCAAAAACATTCAGTACTTC
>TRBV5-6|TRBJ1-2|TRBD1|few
CASSGTDFYGYTF
TGTGCCAGCAGCGGGACAGACTTCTATGGCTACACCTTC
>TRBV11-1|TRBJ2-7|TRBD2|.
CASTPRGTSSEQYF
TGTGCCAGCACCCCTAGGGGGACTAGCTCCGAGCAGTACTTC
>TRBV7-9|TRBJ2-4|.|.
CASSLADHLGGIQYF
TGTGCCAGCAGCTTAGCCGACCATCTAGGCGGCATTCAGTACTTC
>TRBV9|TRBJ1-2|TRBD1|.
CASGSTGPLYGYTF
TGTGCCAGCGGATCGACAGGGCCCCTCTATGGCTACACCTTC
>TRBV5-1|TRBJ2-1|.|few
CASSALTGRGANEQFF
TGCGCCAGCAGCGCCTTAACAGGGCGTGGGGCCAATGAGCAGTTCTTC
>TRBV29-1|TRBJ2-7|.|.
CSVEDVDGSYEQYF
TGCAGCGTTGAAGATGTTGACGGCTCCTACGAGCAGTACTTC
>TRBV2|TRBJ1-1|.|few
CASTDSRGKRNTEAFF
TGTGCCAGCACAGATTCTCGGGGCAAAAGGAACACTGAAGCTTTCTTT
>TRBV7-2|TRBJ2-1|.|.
CASSLGGRVSSYNEQFF
TGTGCCAGCAGCTTAGGTGGCCGGGTAAGCTCCTACAATGAGCAGTTCTTC
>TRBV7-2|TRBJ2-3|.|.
CASSLDRRATSTDTQYF
TGTGCCAGCAGCTTAGATCGCAGGGCCACTAGCACAGATACGCAGTATTTT
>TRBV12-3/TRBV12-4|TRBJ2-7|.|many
CASSETQREQYF
TGTGCCAGCAGCGAAACACAGAGGGAGCAGTACTTC
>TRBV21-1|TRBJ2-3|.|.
CASSKLKTGGDLAEPTDTQYF
TGTGCCAGCAGCAAACTTAAAACAGGGGGTGATCTAGCCGAACCCACAGATACGCAGTATTTT
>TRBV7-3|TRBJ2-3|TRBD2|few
CASSRSPGLAADTQYF
TGTGCCAGCAGTCGATCACCGGGACTAGCTGCAGATACGCAGTATTTT
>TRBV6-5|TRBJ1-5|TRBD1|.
CASSYGTGGQPQHF
TGTGCCAGCAGTTACGGGACAGGAGGCCAGCCCCAGCATTTT
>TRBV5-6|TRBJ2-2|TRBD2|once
CASSIRGGYTGELFF
TGTGCCAGCAGCATTCGCGGGGGGTACACCGGGGAGCTGTTTTTT
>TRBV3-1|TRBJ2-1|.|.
CASSQFTGYNEQFF
TGTGCCAGCAGCCAATTCACTGGCTACAATGAGCAGTTCTTC
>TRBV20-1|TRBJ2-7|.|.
CSVRPGPGFEQYF
TGCAGTGTCAGACCAGGGCCCGGGTTCGAGCAGTACTTC
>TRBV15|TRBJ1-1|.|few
CATSRDGVRGVNTEAFF
TGTGCCACCAGCAGAGATGGCGTTAGAGGGGTGAACACTGAAGCTTTCTTT
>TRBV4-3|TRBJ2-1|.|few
CASSQEGAGDYNEQFF
TGCGCCAGCAGCCAAGAGGGCGCCGGAGATTACAATGAGCAGTTCTTC
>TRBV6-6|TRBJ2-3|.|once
CASIRTQEPPDTQYF
TGTGCCAGCATCCGCACACAAGAGCCTCCAGATACGCAGTATTTT
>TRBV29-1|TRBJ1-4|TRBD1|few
CSVRDRVGEKLFF
TGCAGCGTCAGGGACAGGGTCGGTGAAAAACTGTTTTTT
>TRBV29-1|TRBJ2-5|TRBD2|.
CSAAGLAGVLETQYF
TGCAGCGCTGCAGGACTAGCGGGGGTTTTGGAGACCCAGTACTTC
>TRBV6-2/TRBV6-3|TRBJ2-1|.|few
CASSYTELAYEQFF
TGTGCCAGCAGTTACACGGAACTAGCCTATGAGCAGTTCTTC
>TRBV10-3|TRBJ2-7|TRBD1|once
CAISRQGYEQNF
TGTGCCATCAGCCGACAGGGCTACGAGCAGAACTTC
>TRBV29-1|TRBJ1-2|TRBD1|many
CSVLLPIRDRGNYGYTF
TGCAGCGTCCTACTGCCGATCCGGGACAGGGGAAACTATGGCTACACCTTC
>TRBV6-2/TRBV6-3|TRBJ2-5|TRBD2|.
CASKRGGLAETQYF
TGTGCCAGCAAACGGGGGGGACTAGCAGAGACCCAGTACTTC
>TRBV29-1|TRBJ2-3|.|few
CSVGGSVAESTDTQYF
TGCAGCGTTGGGGGCTCCGTAGCGGAGAGCACAGATACGCAGTATTTT
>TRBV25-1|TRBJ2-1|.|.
CASSEAESNEQFF
TGTGCCAGCAGTGAAGCAGAGTCCAATGAGCAGTTCTTC
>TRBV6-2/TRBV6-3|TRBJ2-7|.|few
CASSYVQRYEQYF
TGTGCCAGCAGTTACGTTCAGCGCTACGAGCAGTACTTC
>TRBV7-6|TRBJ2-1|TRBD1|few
CASSLAGTGGLRSYNEQFF
TGTGCCAGCAGCTTAGCCGGGACAGGGGGCTTAAGGTCCTACAATGAGCAGTTCTTC
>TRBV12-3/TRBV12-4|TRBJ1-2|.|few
CASSLDWEGHGYTF
TGTGCCAGCAGCCTTGACTGGGAGGGACATGGCTACACCTTC
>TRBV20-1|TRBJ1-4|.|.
CSARRGIESEKLFF
TGCAGTGCTAGAAGAGGTATCGAATCTGAAAAACTGTTTTTT
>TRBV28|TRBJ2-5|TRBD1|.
CASITTGKTQYF
TGTGCCAGCATTACGACAGGGAAGACCCAGTACTTC
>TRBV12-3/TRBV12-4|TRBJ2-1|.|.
CASSLRVGQFF
TGTGCCAGCAGTTTAAGGGTGGGGCAGTTCTTC
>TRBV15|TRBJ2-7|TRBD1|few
CATSRVDQGEVSYEQYF
TGTGCCACCAGCAGAGTCGATCAGGGGGAAGTGTCCTACGAGCAGTACTTC